The rows below give T cell receptor beta chains drawn from one sample of a study of T cell responses to AZD1222 COVID-19 vaccine. Clones were sequenced by immunoSEQ multiplex PCR, and TCRdb holds only the in-frame ones, with some missing. The sample lists over 130,000 clones, around 88% occurring once. This specimen was peripheral blood, taken on day 0 of AZD1222 vaccination. These receptor sequences come from an adult in good health. Both conserved end residues are part of each CDR3. Each record gives: clone size, J gene, V gene, D gene, CDR3 DNA, CDR3 protein. A D gene is named only where the DNA matches it firmly. Part of the rows lack a size; the others show once, few, many or a class for expanded clones.

clone_size: -; j_call: TRBJ2-7; v_call: TRBV6-5; d_call: -; cdr3_nt: TGTGCCAGCAGTTACGACAGCGGAGGCTCCTACGAGCAGTACTTC; cdr3_aa: CASSYDSGGSYEQYF
clone_size: -; j_call: TRBJ2-1; v_call: TRBV19; d_call: TRBD2; cdr3_nt: TGTGCCAGTAATCCAGCGGGAGGGCCCAATGAGCAGTTCTTC; cdr3_aa: CASNPAGGPNEQFF
clone_size: -; j_call: TRBJ2-5; v_call: TRBV7-2; d_call: -; cdr3_nt: TGTGCCAGCAGCTTAGTCGGGGGAGAGACCCAGTACTTC; cdr3_aa: CASSLVGGETQYF
clone_size: -; j_call: TRBJ2-1; v_call: TRBV28; d_call: -; cdr3_nt: TGTGCCAGCAGTCAAGCTTACGAGCAGTTCTTC; cdr3_aa: CASSQAYEQFF
clone_size: -; j_call: TRBJ2-5; v_call: TRBV30; d_call: -; cdr3_nt: TGTGCCTGGAGTATGAATGGAGAGACCCAGTACTTC; cdr3_aa: CAWSMNGETQYF
clone_size: -; j_call: TRBJ2-2; v_call: TRBV19; d_call: -; cdr3_nt: TGTGCCAGCGCGGGACAGTCTCTTTTAGAAGAGCTGTTTTTT; cdr3_aa: CASAGQSLLEELFF
clone_size: -; j_call: TRBJ2-7; v_call: TRBV5-1; d_call: TRBD2; cdr3_nt: TGCGCCAGCAGCGCCAGTTCTCCGACTAGCGGGGGTTCCTACGAGCAGTACTTC; cdr3_aa: CASSASSPTSGGSYEQYF
clone_size: -; j_call: TRBJ2-6; v_call: TRBV27; d_call: TRBD1; cdr3_nt: TGTGCCTGTTACGGACAGGGCGCTTTTTCTGGGGCCAACGTCCTGACTTTC; cdr3_aa: CACYGQGAFSGANVLTF
clone_size: -; j_call: TRBJ2-7; v_call: TRBV28; d_call: -; cdr3_nt: TGTGCCAGCAGTTCGGTTGGCGAGCAGTACTTC; cdr3_aa: CASSSVGEQYF
clone_size: once; j_call: TRBJ1-2; v_call: TRBV19; d_call: -; cdr3_nt: TGTGCCAGTAGTACTATAACAATGCGGGGTGGCTACACCTTC; cdr3_aa: CASSTITMRGGYTF
clone_size: -; j_call: TRBJ2-7; v_call: TRBV30; d_call: -; cdr3_nt: TGTGCCTGGAGGGGGGAGTCCTACGAGCAGTACTTC; cdr3_aa: CAWRGESYEQYF
clone_size: -; j_call: TRBJ2-5; v_call: TRBV30; d_call: -; cdr3_nt: TGTGCCTGGAGCCCAGGGGGGGAGACCCAGTACTTC; cdr3_aa: CAWSPGGETQYF
clone_size: -; j_call: TRBJ1-1; v_call: TRBV7-9; d_call: -; cdr3_nt: TGTGCCAGCAGCTTAGCAGGGATGAACACTGAAGCTTTCTTT; cdr3_aa: CASSLAGMNTEAFF
clone_size: -; j_call: TRBJ2-4; v_call: TRBV10-2; d_call: TRBD1; cdr3_nt: TGCGCCAGCAGTGGGGACAGGGGCAAAAACATTCAGTACTTC; cdr3_aa: CASSGDRGKNIQYF
clone_size: -; j_call: TRBJ2-7; v_call: TRBV29-1; d_call: TRBD2; cdr3_nt: TGCAGCGGTGGGACTAGCGGGAGGTCTTACGAGCAGTACTTC; cdr3_aa: CSGGTSGRSYEQYF
clone_size: -; j_call: TRBJ1-2; v_call: TRBV18; d_call: TRBD1; cdr3_nt: TGTGCCAGCTCACCAATTGGGACAGGGCTTAAGGGGAATGGCTACACCTTC; cdr3_aa: CASSPIGTGLKGNGYTF
clone_size: large; j_call: TRBJ1-4; v_call: TRBV11-2; d_call: -; cdr3_nt: TGTGCCAGCAGCTTCTGGGCTGGACGGGAAAAACTGTTTTTT; cdr3_aa: CASSFWAGREKLFF
clone_size: -; j_call: TRBJ2-7; v_call: TRBV10-3; d_call: -; cdr3_nt: TGTGCCACCGGGGGAGGCGTGGCAGATAATTACGAGCAGTACTTC; cdr3_aa: CATGGGVADNYEQYF
clone_size: -; j_call: TRBJ2-1; v_call: TRBV13; d_call: TRBD2; cdr3_nt: TGTGCCAGCAGCTCCCCAGCGGGAGGGGAGGCGGGTGAGCAGTTCTTC; cdr3_aa: CASSSPAGGEAGEQFF
clone_size: -; j_call: TRBJ1-1; v_call: TRBV18; d_call: -; cdr3_nt: TGTGCCAGCTCACCAGACGGGAGGACCGTGAACACTGAAGCTTTCTTT; cdr3_aa: CASSPDGRTVNTEAFF
clone_size: -; j_call: TRBJ1-2; v_call: TRBV18; d_call: -; cdr3_nt: TGTGCCAGCTCACCACCGACCGGGCTAGGCTATGGCTACACCTTC; cdr3_aa: CASSPPTGLGYGYTF
clone_size: few; j_call: TRBJ1-5; v_call: TRBV28; d_call: -; cdr3_nt: TGTGCCAGCAGTCTGGGCCCCCGGGGTCAGCCCCAGCATTTT; cdr3_aa: CASSLGPRGQPQHF
clone_size: once; j_call: TRBJ2-7; v_call: TRBV19; d_call: -; cdr3_nt: TGTGCCAGTAGTATGGTGCCGCCCTACGAGCAGTACTTC; cdr3_aa: CASSMVPPYEQYF
clone_size: -; j_call: TRBJ1-2; v_call: TRBV11-2; d_call: TRBD1; cdr3_nt: TGTGCCAGCAGCTCACTCAGGGGGCGTGATGGCTACACCTTC; cdr3_aa: CASSSLRGRDGYTF
clone_size: -; j_call: TRBJ1-1; v_call: TRBV3-1/TRBV3-2; d_call: -; cdr3_nt: TGTGCCAGCGCCAGGTGGCTGAACACTGAAGCTTTCTTT; cdr3_aa: CASARWLNTEAFF